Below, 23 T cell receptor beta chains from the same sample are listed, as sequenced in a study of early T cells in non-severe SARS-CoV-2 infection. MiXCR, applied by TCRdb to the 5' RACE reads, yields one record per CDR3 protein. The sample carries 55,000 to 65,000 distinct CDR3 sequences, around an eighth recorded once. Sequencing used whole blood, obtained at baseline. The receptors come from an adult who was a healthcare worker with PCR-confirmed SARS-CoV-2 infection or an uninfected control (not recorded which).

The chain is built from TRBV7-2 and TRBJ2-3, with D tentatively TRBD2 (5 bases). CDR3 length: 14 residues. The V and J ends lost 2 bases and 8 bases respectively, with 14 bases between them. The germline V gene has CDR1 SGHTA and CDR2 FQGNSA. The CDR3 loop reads CASSLQEGLGTQYF. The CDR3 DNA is TGTGCCAGCAGCTTACAAGAGGGCCTCGGTACGCAGTATTTT.

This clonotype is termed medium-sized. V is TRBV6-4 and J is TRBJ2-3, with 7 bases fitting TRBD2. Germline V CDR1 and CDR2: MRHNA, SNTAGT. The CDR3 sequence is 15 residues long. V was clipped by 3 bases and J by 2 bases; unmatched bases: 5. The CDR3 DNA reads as TGTGCCAGCAGTGAATTGGCGGGGGTCACAGATACGCAGTATTTT. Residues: CASSELAGVTDTQYF.

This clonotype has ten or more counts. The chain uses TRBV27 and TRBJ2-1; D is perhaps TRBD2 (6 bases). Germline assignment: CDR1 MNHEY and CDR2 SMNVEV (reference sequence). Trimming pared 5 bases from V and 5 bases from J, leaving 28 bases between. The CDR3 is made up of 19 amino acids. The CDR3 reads CASSPRFISGTTTNNEQFF. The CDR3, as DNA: TGTGCCAGCAGTCCCAGATTTATTAGCGGCACAACGACGAACAATGAGCAGTTCTTC.

This CDR3 reads CASSYLAGAGNIQYF. In DNA form, the CDR3 reads TGTGCCAGCAGCTACTTAGCGGGGGCGGGGAACATTCAGTACTTC. This chain joins TRBV7-2 and TRBJ2-4; 9 bases are a match to TRBD2. The CDR3 is made up of 15 amino acids. The V and J ends lost 4 bases and 7 bases, in that order; junction bases with no gene match: 8. Germline V CDR1 and CDR2: SGHTA, FQGNSA.

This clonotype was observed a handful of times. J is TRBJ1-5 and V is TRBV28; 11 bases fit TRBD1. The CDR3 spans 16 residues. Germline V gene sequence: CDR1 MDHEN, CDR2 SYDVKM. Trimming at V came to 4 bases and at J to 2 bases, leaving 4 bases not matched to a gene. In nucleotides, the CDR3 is TGTGCCAGCAGTTGGACAGGGGGCTTCGGCAATCAGCCCCAGCATTTT. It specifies CASSWTGGFGNQPQHF.

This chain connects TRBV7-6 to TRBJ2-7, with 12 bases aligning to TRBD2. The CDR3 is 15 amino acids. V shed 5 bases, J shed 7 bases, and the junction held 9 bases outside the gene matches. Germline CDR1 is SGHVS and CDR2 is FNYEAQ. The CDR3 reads CASSPSSGGAAEQYF. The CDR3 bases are TGTGCCAGCAGCCCCTCTAGCGGGGGGGCCGCGGAGCAGTACTTC.

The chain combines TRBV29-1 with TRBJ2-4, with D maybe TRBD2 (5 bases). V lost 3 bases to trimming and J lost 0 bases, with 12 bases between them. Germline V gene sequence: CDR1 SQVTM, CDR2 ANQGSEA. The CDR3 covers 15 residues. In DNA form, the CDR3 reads TGCAGCGTTGAGGAGGCAGACCTAGCCAAAAACATTCAGTACTTC. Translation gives CSVEEADLAKNIQYF.

CDR3 DNA: TGTGCCAGCAGCCCCGACTACGTAAGCTCCTACAATGAGCAGTTCTTC. Translated: CASSPDYVSSYNEQFF. The rearrangement joins TRBV4-2 to TRBJ2-1, with D possibly being TRBD2 (5 bases). Germline V gene lookup returns CDR1 LGHNA and CDR2 YNFKEQ. V was clipped by 4 bases and J by 0 bases, with 13 bases between them. The CDR3 totals 16 residues.

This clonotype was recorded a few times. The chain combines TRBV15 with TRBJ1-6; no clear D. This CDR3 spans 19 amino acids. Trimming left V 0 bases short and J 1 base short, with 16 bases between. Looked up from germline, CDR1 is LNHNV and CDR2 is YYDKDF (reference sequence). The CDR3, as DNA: TGTGCCACCAGCAGAGATCCCCCGATCAGAGGTTCCTATAATTCACCCCTCCACTTT. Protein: CATSRDPPIRGSYNSPLHF.

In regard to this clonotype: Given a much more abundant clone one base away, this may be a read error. CDR3 amino acids: CASSLMVGSGLYEQYF. The DNA for the CDR3 is TGTGCCAGCAGCTTAATGGTGGGTAGCGGGCTCTACGAGCAGTACTTC. This chain connects TRBV7-9 to TRBJ2-7, with TRBD2 matching 7 bases. CDR1 and CDR2 from the germline V gene are SEHNR and FQNEAQ (reference sequence). V shed 2 bases, J shed 3 bases, and the junction held 10 bases outside the gene matches. There are 16 residues in the CDR3. The full variable domain, its missing parts supplied by reference TRBV7-9 and TRBJ2-7, is DTGVSQNPRHKITKRGQNVTFRCDPISEHNRLYWYRQTLGQGPEFLTYFQNEAQLEKSRLLSDRFSAERPKGSFSTLEIQRTEQGDSAMYLCASSLMVGSGLYEQYFGPGTRLTVT.

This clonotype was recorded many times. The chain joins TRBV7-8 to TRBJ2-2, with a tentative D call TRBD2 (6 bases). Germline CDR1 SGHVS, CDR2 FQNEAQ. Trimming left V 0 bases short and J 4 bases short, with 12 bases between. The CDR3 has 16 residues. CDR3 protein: CASSLAGRTVTGELFF. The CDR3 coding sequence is TGTGCCAGCAGCTTAGCGGGGAGGACCGTCACCGGGGAGCTGTTTTTT.

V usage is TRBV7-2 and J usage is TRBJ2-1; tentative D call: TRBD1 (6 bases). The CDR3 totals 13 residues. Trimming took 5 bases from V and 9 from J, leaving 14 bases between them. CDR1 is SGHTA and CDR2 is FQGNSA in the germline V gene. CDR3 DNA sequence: TGTGCCAGCAGCAAGAACAGGGTCCCTGAGCAGTTCTTC. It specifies CASSKNRVPEQFF.

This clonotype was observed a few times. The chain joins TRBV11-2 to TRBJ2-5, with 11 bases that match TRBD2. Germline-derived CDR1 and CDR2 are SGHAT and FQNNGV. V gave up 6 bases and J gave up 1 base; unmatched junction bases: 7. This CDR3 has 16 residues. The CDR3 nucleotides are TGTGCCAGCAGATACACGACTAGCGGGACCCAAGAGACCCAGTACTTC. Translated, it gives CASRYTTSGTQETQYF.

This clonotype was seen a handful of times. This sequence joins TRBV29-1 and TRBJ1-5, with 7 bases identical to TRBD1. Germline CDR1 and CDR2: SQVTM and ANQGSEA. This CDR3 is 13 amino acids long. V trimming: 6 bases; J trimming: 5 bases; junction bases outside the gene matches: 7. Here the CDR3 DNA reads TGCAGCGTCGCCGACAGGGTGGATCAGCCCCAGCATTTT. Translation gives CSVADRVDQPQHF.

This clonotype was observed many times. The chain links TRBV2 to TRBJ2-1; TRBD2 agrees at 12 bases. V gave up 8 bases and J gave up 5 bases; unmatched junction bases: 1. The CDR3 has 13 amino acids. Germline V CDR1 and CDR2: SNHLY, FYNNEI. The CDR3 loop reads CASRLAGDNEQFF. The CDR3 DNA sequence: TGTGCCAGCCGACTAGCGGGGGACAATGAGCAGTTCTTC. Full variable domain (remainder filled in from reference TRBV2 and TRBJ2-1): EPEVTQTPSHQVTQMGQEVILRCVPISNHLYFYWYRQILGQKVEFLVSFYNNEISEKSEIFDDQFSVERPDGSNFTLKIRSTKLEDSAMYFCASRLAGDNEQFFGPGTRLTVL.

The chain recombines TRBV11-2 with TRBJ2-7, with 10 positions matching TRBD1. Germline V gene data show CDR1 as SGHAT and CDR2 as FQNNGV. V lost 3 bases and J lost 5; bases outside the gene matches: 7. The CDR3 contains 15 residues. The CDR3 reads CASSFPGQGYDEQYF. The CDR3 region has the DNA TGTGCCAGCAGCTTCCCGGGACAGGGGTATGACGAGCAGTACTTC.

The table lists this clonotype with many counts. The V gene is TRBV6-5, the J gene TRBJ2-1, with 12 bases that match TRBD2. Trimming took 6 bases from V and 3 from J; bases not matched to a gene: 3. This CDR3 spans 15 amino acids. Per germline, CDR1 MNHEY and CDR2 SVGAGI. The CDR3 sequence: CASRGTSGYYNEQFF. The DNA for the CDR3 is TGTGCCAGCAGGGGGACTAGCGGGTACTACAATGAGCAGTTCTTC.

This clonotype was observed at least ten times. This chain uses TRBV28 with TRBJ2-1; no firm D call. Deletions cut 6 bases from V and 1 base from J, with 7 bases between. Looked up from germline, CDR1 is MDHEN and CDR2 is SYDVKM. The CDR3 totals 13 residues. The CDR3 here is CASSAASYNEQFF. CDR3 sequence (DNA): TGTGCCAGCAGCGCGGCGTCCTACAATGAGCAGTTCTTC.

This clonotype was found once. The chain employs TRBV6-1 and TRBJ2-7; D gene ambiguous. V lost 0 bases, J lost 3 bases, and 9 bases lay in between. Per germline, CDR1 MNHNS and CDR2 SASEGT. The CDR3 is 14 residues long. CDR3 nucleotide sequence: TGTGCCAGCAGTGAAGCTCATTTCAGCTACGAGCAGTACTTC. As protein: CASSEAHFSYEQYF.

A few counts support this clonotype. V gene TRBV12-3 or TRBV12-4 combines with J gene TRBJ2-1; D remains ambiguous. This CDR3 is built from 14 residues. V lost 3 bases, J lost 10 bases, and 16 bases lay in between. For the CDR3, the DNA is TGTGCCAGCAGTTTTTTTCTCTGGACGAGGGAGCAGTTCTTC. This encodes CASSFFLWTREQFF.

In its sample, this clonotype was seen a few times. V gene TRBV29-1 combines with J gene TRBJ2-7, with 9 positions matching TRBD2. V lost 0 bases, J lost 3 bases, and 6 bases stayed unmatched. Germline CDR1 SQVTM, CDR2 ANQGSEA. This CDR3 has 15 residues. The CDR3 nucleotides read TGCAGCGTTGAAGATTTCGCTAGCGGGGACTACGAGCAGTACTTC. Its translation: CSVEDFASGDYEQYF.

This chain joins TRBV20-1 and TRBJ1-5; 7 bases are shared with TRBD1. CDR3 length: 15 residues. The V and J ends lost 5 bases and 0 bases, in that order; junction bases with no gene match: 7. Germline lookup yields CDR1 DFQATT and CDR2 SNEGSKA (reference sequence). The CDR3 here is CSARSRGNSNQPQHF. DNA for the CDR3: TGCAGTGCTCGCTCCAGGGGGAATAGCAATCAGCCCCAGCATTTT.

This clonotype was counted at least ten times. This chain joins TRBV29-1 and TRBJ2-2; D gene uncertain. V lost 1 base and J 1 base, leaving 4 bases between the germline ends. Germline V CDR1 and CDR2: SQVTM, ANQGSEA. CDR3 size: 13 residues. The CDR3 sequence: CSVEGRNTGELFF. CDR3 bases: TGCAGCGTTGAAGGACGGAACACCGGGGAGCTGTTTTTT.